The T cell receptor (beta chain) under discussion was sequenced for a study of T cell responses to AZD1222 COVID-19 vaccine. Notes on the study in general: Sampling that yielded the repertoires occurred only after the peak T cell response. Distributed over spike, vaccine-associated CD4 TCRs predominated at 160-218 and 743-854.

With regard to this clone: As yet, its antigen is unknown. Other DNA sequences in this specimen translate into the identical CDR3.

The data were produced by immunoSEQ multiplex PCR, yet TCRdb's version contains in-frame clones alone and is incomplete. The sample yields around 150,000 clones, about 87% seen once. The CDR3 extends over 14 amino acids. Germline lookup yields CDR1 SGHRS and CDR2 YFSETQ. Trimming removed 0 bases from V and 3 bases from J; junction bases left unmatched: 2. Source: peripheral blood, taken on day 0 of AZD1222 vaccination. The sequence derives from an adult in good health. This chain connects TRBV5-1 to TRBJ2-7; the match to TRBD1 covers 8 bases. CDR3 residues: CASSLGGQGYEQYF. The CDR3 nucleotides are TGCGCCAGCAGCTTGGGTGGACAGGGCTACGAGCAGTACTTC.